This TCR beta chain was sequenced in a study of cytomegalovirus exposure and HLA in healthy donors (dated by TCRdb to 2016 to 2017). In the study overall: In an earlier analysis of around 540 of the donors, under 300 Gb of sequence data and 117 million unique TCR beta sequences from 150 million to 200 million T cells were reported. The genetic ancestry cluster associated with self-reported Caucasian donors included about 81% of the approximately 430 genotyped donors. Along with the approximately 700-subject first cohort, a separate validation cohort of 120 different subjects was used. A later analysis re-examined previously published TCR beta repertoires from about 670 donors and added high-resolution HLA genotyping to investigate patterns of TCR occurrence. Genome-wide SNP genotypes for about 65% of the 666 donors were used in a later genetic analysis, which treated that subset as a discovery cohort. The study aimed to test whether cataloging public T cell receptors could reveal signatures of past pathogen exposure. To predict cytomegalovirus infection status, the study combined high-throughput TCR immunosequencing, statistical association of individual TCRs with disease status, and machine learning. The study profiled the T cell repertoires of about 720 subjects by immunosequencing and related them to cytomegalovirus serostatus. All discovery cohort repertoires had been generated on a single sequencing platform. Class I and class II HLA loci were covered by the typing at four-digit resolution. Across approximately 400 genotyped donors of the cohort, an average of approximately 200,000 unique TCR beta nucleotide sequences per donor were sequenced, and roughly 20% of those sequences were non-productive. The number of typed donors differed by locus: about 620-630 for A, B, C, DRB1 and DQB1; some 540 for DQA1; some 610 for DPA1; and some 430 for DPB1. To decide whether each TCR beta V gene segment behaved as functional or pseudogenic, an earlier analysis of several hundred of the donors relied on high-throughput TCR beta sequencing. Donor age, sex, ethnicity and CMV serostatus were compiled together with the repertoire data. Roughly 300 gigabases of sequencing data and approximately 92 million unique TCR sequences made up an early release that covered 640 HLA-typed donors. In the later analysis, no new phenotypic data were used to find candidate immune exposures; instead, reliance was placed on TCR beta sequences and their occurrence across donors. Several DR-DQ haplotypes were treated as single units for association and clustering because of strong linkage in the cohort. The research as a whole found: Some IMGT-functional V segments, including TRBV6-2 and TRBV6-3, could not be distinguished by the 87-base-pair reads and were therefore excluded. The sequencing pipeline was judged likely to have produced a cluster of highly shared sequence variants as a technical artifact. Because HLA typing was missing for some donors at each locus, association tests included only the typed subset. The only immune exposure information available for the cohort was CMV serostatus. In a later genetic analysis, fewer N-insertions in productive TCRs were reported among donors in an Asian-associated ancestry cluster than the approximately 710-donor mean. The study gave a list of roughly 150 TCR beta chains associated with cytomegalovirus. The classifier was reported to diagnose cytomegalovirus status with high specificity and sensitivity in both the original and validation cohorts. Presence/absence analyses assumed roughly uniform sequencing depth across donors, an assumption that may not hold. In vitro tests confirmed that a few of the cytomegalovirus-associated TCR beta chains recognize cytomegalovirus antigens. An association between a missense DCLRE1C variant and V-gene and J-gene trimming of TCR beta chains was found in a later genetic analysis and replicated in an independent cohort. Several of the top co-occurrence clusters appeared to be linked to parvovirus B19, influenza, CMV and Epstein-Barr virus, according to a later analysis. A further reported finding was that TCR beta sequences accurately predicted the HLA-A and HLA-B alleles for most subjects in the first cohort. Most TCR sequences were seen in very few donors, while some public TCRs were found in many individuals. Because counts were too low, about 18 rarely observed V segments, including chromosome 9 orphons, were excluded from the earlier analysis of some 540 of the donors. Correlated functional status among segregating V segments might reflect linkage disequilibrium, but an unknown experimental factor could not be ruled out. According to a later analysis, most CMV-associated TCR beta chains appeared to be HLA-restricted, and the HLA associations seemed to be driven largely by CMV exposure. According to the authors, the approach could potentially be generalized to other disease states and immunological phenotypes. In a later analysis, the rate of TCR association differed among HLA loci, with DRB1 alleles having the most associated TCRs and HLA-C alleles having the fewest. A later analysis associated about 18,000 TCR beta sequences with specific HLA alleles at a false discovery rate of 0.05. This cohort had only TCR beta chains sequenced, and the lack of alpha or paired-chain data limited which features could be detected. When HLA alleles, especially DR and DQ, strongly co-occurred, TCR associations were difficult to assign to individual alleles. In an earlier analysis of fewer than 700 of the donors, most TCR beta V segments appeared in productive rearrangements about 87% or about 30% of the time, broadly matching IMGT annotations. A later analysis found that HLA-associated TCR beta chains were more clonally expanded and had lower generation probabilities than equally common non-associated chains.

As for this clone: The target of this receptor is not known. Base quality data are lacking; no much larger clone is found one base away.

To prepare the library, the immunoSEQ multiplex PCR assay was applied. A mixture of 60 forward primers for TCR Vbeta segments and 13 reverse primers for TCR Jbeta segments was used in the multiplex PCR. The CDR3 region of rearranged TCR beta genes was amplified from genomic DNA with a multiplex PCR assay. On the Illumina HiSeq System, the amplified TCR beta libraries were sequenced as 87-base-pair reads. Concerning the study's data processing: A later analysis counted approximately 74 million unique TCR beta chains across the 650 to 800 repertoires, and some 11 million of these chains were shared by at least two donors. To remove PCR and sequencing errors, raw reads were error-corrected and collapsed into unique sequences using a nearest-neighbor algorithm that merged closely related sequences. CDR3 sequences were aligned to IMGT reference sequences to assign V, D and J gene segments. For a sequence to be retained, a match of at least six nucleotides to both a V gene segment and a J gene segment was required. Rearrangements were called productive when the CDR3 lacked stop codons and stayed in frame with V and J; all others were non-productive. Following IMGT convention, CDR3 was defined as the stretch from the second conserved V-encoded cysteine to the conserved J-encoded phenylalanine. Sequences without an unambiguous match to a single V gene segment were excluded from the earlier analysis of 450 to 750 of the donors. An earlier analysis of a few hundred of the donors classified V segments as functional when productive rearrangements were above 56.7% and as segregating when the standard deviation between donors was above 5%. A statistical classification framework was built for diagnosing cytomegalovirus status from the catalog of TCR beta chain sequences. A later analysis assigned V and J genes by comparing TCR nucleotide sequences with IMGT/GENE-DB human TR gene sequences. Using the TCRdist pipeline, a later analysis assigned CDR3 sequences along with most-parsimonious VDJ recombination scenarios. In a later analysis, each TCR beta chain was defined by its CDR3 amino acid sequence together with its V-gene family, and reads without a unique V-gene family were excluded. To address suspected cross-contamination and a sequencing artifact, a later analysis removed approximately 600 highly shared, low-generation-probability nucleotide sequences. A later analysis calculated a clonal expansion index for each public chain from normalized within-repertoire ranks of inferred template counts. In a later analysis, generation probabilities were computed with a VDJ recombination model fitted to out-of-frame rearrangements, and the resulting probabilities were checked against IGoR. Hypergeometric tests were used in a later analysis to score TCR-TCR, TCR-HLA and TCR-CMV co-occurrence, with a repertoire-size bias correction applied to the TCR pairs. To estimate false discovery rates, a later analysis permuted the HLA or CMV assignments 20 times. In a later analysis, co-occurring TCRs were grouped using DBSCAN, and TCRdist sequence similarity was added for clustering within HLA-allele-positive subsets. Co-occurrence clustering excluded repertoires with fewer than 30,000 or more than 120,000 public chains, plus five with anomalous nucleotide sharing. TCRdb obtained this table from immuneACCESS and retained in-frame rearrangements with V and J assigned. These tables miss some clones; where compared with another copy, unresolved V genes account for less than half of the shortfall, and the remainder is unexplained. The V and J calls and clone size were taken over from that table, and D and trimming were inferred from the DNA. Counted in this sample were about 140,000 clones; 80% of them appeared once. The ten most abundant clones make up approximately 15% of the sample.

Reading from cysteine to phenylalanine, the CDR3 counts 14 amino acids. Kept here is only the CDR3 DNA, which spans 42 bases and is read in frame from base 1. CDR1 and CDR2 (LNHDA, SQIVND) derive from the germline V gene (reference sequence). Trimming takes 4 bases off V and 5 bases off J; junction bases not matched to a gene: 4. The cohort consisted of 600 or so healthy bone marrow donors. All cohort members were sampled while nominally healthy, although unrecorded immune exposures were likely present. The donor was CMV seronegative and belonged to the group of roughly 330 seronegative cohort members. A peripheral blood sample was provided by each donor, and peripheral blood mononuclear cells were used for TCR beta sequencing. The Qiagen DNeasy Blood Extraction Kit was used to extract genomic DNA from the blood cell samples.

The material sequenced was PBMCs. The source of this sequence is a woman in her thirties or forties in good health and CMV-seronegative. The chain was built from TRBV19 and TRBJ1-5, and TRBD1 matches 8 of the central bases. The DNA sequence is TGTGCCAGTAGTAGAGACAGGGGCTATCAGCCCCAGCATTTT. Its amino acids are CASSRDRGYQPQHF.